Below are 25 T cell receptor beta chains sequenced from a single sample in a study of tumor-infiltrating lymphocytes in primary liver carcinoma. Researchers drew blood RNA from unsorted whole blood and extracted germline DNA as well. From roughly 500 ng total RNA, TCR beta cDNA was generated with a primer in the constant region. Three nested multiplex PCR rounds, a slightly modified ARM-PCR method, built the TCR beta libraries. TRBV1-TRBV30 forward and Cbeta reverse primers drove the first two roughly 11-cycle rounds. TCRdb processed the multiplex PCR reads anew with MiXCR; each CDR3 protein has one entry. Of fewer than 400,000 distinct CDR3 sequences in the sample, roughly two thirds were seen once. Sequenced material: peripheral blood. The receptors shown here come from a middle-aged man with primary liver carcinoma and hepatitis B virus infection.

This clonotype has just a few counts. With a much larger clone just one base away, this may be a read error. V is TRBV29-1 and J is TRBJ1-1, with D possibly being TRBD1 (5 bases). Germline V gene data show CDR1 as SQVTM and CDR2 as ANQGSEA. Trimming pared 8 bases from V and 5 bases from J, leaving 15 bases between. The CDR3 consists of 12 residues. CDR3 protein: CSFNREGTEAFF. The CDR3 region has the DNA TGCAGCTTTAACCGGGAGGGGACTGAAGCTTTCTTT.

This clonotype occurred a few times. The rearrangement uses TRBV5-6 and TRBJ1-5, with 7 nucleotides matching TRBD1. The V segment lost 3 bases and the J segment 0 bases; nucleotides outside the gene matches: 6. Germline-derived CDR1 and CDR2 are SGHDT and YYEEEE. The CDR3 totals 16 residues. Here the CDR3 reads CASSSTGAYSNQPQHF. The DNA for the CDR3 is TGTGCCAGCAGCTCTACAGGGGCCTATAGCAATCAGCCCCAGCATTTT.

Of note for this clonotype: This may be a read error, as it is one base from a much larger clone. The rearrangement links TRBV11-1 to TRBJ2-1; tentatively, D is TRBD1 or TRBD2 (6 bases each). CDR3 length equals 14 residues. Germline CDR1 and CDR2: SGHAT and FQDESV (reference sequence). The CDR3 DNA sequence: TGTGCCAGCGGCTCCTTCCGGGGGCTCAATGAGCAGCTCTTC. The encoded protein is CASGSFRGLNEQLF.

The sample holds many counts of this clonotype. This chain uses TRBV10-3 with TRBJ2-7; tentative D call: TRBD1 (6 bases). Germline lookup yields CDR1 ENHRY and CDR2 SYGVKD. V dropped 5 bases and J dropped 6 bases, with 14 bases sitting between them. The CDR3 sequence is 13 residues long. As DNA, the CDR3 is TGTGCCATCAGTCGAGACAGGCTCGGCGAGCAGTACTTC. The encoded protein is CAISRDRLGEQYF.

Written as DNA, the CDR3 is TGTGCCATCAGTGGACAGGGGGTAAGAAATGGCTACACCTTC. As protein: CAISGQGVRNGYTF. J is TRBJ1-2 and V is TRBV10-3, with 9 bases aligning to TRBD1. V shed 4 bases, J shed 6 bases, and the junction held 6 bases outside the gene matches. CDR3 length equals 14 residues. Germline V gives CDR1 ENHRY, CDR2 SYGVKD.

This clonotype has ten or more counts. The V gene is TRBV29-1, the J gene TRBJ2-2, with D tentatively TRBD1 (5 bases). The germline gives CDR1 SQVTM, CDR2 ANQGSEA. V gave up 7 bases and J gave up 5 bases, with 17 bases separating them. This CDR3 region has 14 residues. The CDR3 sequence is CSAQGAVRTGELFF. CDR3 in DNA: TGCAGCGCCCAAGGGGCTGTGCGGACCGGGGAGCTGTTTTTT.

This rearrangement joins TRBV6-1 to TRBJ1-1; TRBD1 matches at 7 bases. This CDR3 comprises 15 residues. Germline lookup yields CDR1 MNHNS and CDR2 SASEGT. Unmatched junction bases numbered 12, after V lost 10 bases and J lost 1 base. The CDR3 reads CAIRLQGQENTEAFF. In nucleotides, the CDR3 is TGTGCCATCAGGCTACAGGGGCAAGAGAACACTGAAGCTTTCTTT.

Regarding this clonotype: This sequence may be a read error, since a much larger clone differs from it by one base. The chain couples TRBV5-4 to TRBJ2-7; D gene ambiguous. The CDR3 has 14 amino acids. The germline CDR1 and CDR2 sequences are SGHNT and YYREEE (reference sequence). The CDR3 here is CARSLKGPNSEQYF. The CDR3 nucleotides are TGTGCCCGCAGCTTGAAAGGTCCTAACAGCGAGCAGTACTTC.

The chain couples TRBV5-6 to TRBJ2-2; 8 nucleotides agree with TRBD1. The junction had 7 bases not matched to a gene; V was cut back by 4 bases and J by 5 bases. This CDR3 is 15 amino acids long. Germline loops: CDR1 SGHDT, CDR2 YYEEEE. CDR3 nucleotide sequence: TGTGCCAGCAGCCTGGCAGGGGGCGATACCGGGGAGCTGTTTTTT. This encodes CASSLAGGDTGELFF.

The chain is built from TRBV6-6 and TRBJ2-3, with D unresolved. Trimming stripped 6 bases from V and 2 bases from J, with 18 bases between. The germline V gene encodes CDR1 MNHNY and CDR2 SVGAGI (reference sequence). The CDR3 covers 16 residues. The DNA of the CDR3 is TGTGCCAGCAGCCGCCTCAGGTTACCTAACACAGATACGCAGTATTTT. Its translation: CASSRLRLPNTDTQYF.

This rearrangement joins TRBV10-3 to TRBJ1-6; D call uncertain. Germline-derived CDR1 and CDR2 are ENHRY and SYGVKD. CDR3 size: 13 residues. Trimming removed 7 bases at V and 14 bases at J, with 18 bases between. The CDR3 nucleotides are TGTGCCATCACTCCGGACCTAAATTCGGCCCTCCACTTT. Encoded protein: CAITPDLNSALHF.

This clonotype appeared a single time. This is likely a read error, given that the CDR3 carries no conserved phenylalanine or tryptophan at its end. The rearrangement uses TRBV11-2 and TRBJ2-5; no firm D call. V was shortened by 2 bases and J by 2 bases, with 9 bases between the two germline ends. CDR1 SGHAT and CDR2 FQNNGV come from the germline V gene. The CDR3 contains 14 residues. This CDR3 reads CASSLWAGQETQYL. In DNA form, the CDR3 reads TGTGCCAGCAGCTTATGGGCAGGACAAGAGACCCAGTACCTC.

In regard to this clonotype: Compared with germline, one end of the junction differs, possibly owing to a read error. V gene TRBV12-3 or TRBV12-4 combines with J gene TRBJ2-5, with D possibly TRBD2 on 5 matching bases. This CDR3 comprises 15 residues. In nucleotides, the CDR3 is TGTGCCAACAGTTTACCTCAGCCGCCGGGGGAGACCCAGTACTTC. Protein: CANSLPQPPGETQYF.

This clonotype was observed many times. The chain has TRBV6-2 or TRBV6-3 and TRBJ2-7; TRBD2 matches 12 bases. The germline gives CDR1 MNHEY, CDR2 SVGEGT. V gave up 7 bases and J gave up 7 bases; unmatched junction bases: 14. This CDR3 is 16 amino acids long. For the CDR3, the DNA is TGTGCCAGCACCTCACAGCTAGCGGGAGGGCCAGAGGAGCAGTACTTC. Amino acid sequence: CASTSQLAGGPEEQYF.

The table lists this clonotype with a few counts. In nucleotides, the CDR3 is TGTGCCAGCAGCTTGGGGCTAGCGGGAGCACAGTCGAACTACGAGCAGTACTTC. The encoded protein is CASSLGLAGAQSNYEQYF. V and J are TRBV5-6 and TRBJ2-7; 10 nucleotides match TRBD2. Per the germline V gene, CDR1 is SGHDT and CDR2 is YYEEEE. This CDR3 is built from 18 residues. V was pared by 0 bases and J by 3 bases, with 12 bases of the junction left unmatched. Full variable domain (missing parts from reference TRBV5-6 and TRBJ2-7): DAGVTQSPTHLIKTRGQQVTLRCSPKSGHDTVSWYQQALGQGPQFIFQYYEEEERQRGNFPDRFSGHQFPNYSSELNVNALLLGDSALYLCASSLGLAGAQSNYEQYFGPGTRLTVT.

Comment on this clonotype: Because it lacks the conserved phenylalanine or tryptophan at the end, this CDR3 is likely a read error. The gene calls are TRBV11-2 and TRBJ1-1; D is ambiguous. Germline CDR1 SGHAT, CDR2 FQNNGV. This CDR3 is built from 13 residues. DNA of the CDR3: TGTGCCTGCAGCTTCCAAGAAAACACTGAAGCTTTCATT. Amino acid sequence: CACSFQENTEAFI.

This clonotype has just a few counts. The chain links TRBV5-6 to TRBJ2-7; a possible D gene is TRBD2 (6 bases). The CDR3 consists of 15 residues. V lost 4 bases and J lost 1, with 15 bases in between. Germline CDR1 and CDR2: SGHDT and YYEEEE. The chain's CDR3 is CASSPRRAVSYEQYF. The CDR3 DNA follows: TGTGCCAGCAGCCCAAGGAGGGCTGTTTCCTACGAGCAGTACTTC.

As regards this clonotype: A much more abundant neighbour one base away suggests this may be a read error. The gene calls are TRBV6-2 or TRBV6-3 and TRBJ2-2, with 7 bases fitting TRBD2. V was clipped by 5 bases and J by 12 bases; unmatched bases: 9. Germline V gene lookup returns CDR1 MNHEY and CDR2 SVGEGT. The CDR3 covers 13 residues. CDR3 region: CASSLLARVKLFF. DNA for the CDR3: TGTGCCAGCAGTCTACTAGCGAGAGTGAAGCTGTTTTTT.

Regarding this clonotype: The CDR3 does not close with the conserved phenylalanine or tryptophan, likely indicating a read error. This chain joins TRBV11-3 and TRBJ2-1; no reliable D call. This CDR3 is built from 16 residues. CDR1 is SGHNT, CDR2 YENEEA, per germline. The CDR3 is CDSSLISTAAANEQFL. In DNA form, the CDR3 reads TGTGACAGCAGCTTAATTTCGACCGCGGCGGCCAATGAGCAGTTCCTC.

This clonotype was counted ten times or more. The genes are TRBV29-1 and TRBJ2-1; D is perhaps TRBD2 (6 bases). The germline gives CDR1 SQVTM, CDR2 ANQGSEA. The V end lost 2 bases, the J end lost 0 bases, and 11 bases lay between the germline ends. This CDR3 is built from 15 residues. CDR3 sequence: CSVEKAGSSYNEQFF. The CDR3 DNA sequence: TGCAGCGTTGAAAAGGCGGGGAGCTCCTACAATGAGCAGTTCTTC.

Concerning this clonotype: One base away lies a much larger clone, so this may be a sequencing read error. The chain employs TRBV4-1 and TRBJ1-4, with D perhaps matching TRBD1 (5 bases). The germline V gene has CDR1 MGHRA and CDR2 YSYEKL. The CDR3 runs 18 residues. CDR3 coding DNA: TGCACCAGCAGCCAAGAATCACGGGGGAGAGGAACTAATGAAAAACTGTTTTTT. Amino acid sequence: CTSSQESRGRGTNEKLFF.

V and J are TRBV13 and TRBJ2-7; possible D gene TRBD2, 5 bases. The germline CDR1 and CDR2 sequences are PRHDT and FYEKMQ (reference sequence). The V end lost 9 bases, the J end lost 2 bases, and 14 bases lay between the germline ends. The CDR3 is 13 amino acids. CDR3 residues: CARGRGGPYEQYF. The CDR3 DNA follows: TGTGCCAGGGGGAGAGGAGGACCCTACGAGCAGTACTTC.

The chain couples TRBV4-2 to TRBJ2-3; the match to TRBD2 covers 8 bases. Losses at the gene ends were 1 base for V and 2 bases for J; bases not matched to a gene: 23. The CDR3 length is 22 residues. CDR1 and CDR2 (germline): LGHNA, YNFKEQ. The CDR3 here is CASSQVRLAGSRSRANTDTQYF. Written as DNA, the CDR3 is TGTGCCAGCAGCCAAGTTCGGCTAGCGGGCTCTAGGTCCCGTGCTAACACAGATACGCAGTATTTT.

V gene TRBV7-8 combines with J gene TRBJ2-3; D is possibly TRBD1 or TRBD2 (6 bases each). V lost 4 bases to trimming and J lost 0 bases, with 20 bases between them. The germline gives CDR1 SGHVS, CDR2 FQNEAQ. The CDR3 spans 18 residues. As DNA, the CDR3 is TGTGCCAGCAGCTATAGGATTAGGGGGGCTTCTAGCACAGATACGCAGTATTTT. It is translated as CASSYRIRGASSTDTQYF.

As concerns this clonotype: Sequence at one end of the junction differs from germline and may be a read error. J is TRBJ1-2 and V is TRBV11-2, with 9 positions matching TRBD1. Germline lookup yields CDR1 SGHAT and CDR2 FQNNGV. CDR3 size: 13 residues. CDR3 sequence: CTSSLDRGYGYTF. The CDR3 DNA is TGTACCAGCAGCTTGGACAGGGGCTATGGCTACACCTTC.